Sequencing of this TCR beta chain was carried out in a study of beta chain features in type 1 diabetes (dated by TCRdb to the late 2010s). Background for the entire study: Patients and healthy donors did not differ in mean age, gender distribution, total cell number or subset yield. A total of 90 million to 120 million sorted cells were examined across all samples, and a strong correlation was observed between cell number per subset and RNA yield. In the study, recently diagnosed type 1 diabetes patients and matched healthy donors were compared on the TCRB repertoires of their sorted circulating CD4+ T cell subsets. Whereas all 30 or so donors provided naive and central memory subsets, regulatory and stem cell-like memory subsets were isolated from just 8 patients and about eight healthy donors.

This clone was observed a few times. It has no known antigen specificity. No base quality values were provided; no much bigger clone lies one nucleotide off. The entire amount of isolated RNA was reverse transcribed using the High Capacity cDNA Reverse Transcription Kit, so the sequenced TCRB transcripts were expressed ones. Deep immunoSEQ sequencing was performed on naive, central memory and regulatory T cell samples, with an average of about 4 million total reads per sample. After sorted cells were lysed in RLT buffer, RNA was extracted with DNase-treated RNeasy Micro or Mini kits, with the choice depending on cell number. Each cell subset was processed separately to prevent cross-contamination, with patient and healthy donor samples processed together. Using the immunoSEQ multiplex PCR, TCRB sequences were amplified from cDNA into 87-bp fragments spanning the CDR3 region. Sequencing of the amplicons was performed on the Illumina HiSeq platform. Concerning the study's data processing: PCR bias was corrected computationally using synthetic template baselines, and reads within Hamming distance 2 were collapsed, with unmergeable singletons discarded. Reads were aligned against IMGT to assign V, D and J genes, CDR3 length and insertions or deletions at six rearrangement sites. Within each subset, clonotype counts were normalized to sorted cell number, and only after that were true diversity and Gini coefficients computed with the tcR R package. The overlap coefficient, calculated on TCRB nucleotide sequences, was used to measure repertoire sharing. As a proxy for the pre-selection repertoire, out-of-frame TCRB sequences from naive cells were analyzed. In its TCRdb copy, this immuneACCESS table keeps in-frame sequences only and misses some clones. Where compared with another copy, unresolved V genes explain less than half of these, and the others have no known cause. Clonal size and the V and J genes are those of that table, whereas D and trimming came from the DNA. The sample contains 350,000 or so clones, about 18% of them found a single time. The ten largest clones capture around 0.04% of the sample.

Each donor gave one peripheral blood draw, averaging approximately 120 mL, which was collected into heparinised tubes. Naive, central memory, regulatory and stem cell-like memory CD4+ T cells were sorted on a BD FACSAria II using a panel including CD45RO, CCR7, CD25, CD127, CD95 and CD27. Every sorted population had a purity above 95%. PBMCs were isolated right away by Lymphoprep density gradient centrifugation and were stained directly, without culture. So that batch effects would be minimized, each experiment stained and sorted samples in pairs, pairing one healthy donor with one patient. Including cysteine and phenylalanine, the CDR3 has 11 amino acids. Only the CDR3 part of the read is kept: 33 bases, read in frame from the first base. A distance of 12 bases separates the germline ends of V and J, which lose 3 bases and 9 bases respectively. CDR1 GTSNPN and CDR2 SVGIG are derived from the germline V gene (reference sequence).

What the authors observed across the whole study: Naive, central memory and regulatory TCRB repertoires appeared more similar among patients than among healthy donors. Because cDNA rather than genomic DNA was sequenced, highly expressing activated cells could have been over-represented, although no difference in activation and CD3 levels was found between groups. Fewer insertions and more nucleotide deletions at VDJ recombination sites were observed in patients with type 1 diabetes, implying thymic rearrangement abnormalities. PCR might favor shorter templates, but patient and control samples were amplified and corrected together, so any skew would affect both groups equally. In all four CD4+ subsets, TCRB CDR3 length was moderately but significantly shorter in type 1 diabetes patients. Because small numbers of individuals were included in the HLA sub-analyses, any influence of HLA type on TCRB rearrangement was left unresolved.

This TCR was recovered from a young woman in good health. The material sequenced was naive CD4+ T cells from blood. The sample's cell subset or site label is to be understood as: true naive CD4+ T cells. The rearranged chain carries TRBV30 and TRBJ2-7; a weak D assignment points to TRBD1 (6 bases agree). Here is the DNA: TGTGCCTGGAGCGCAGGGGATTGGCAGTACTTC. It codes for CAWSAGDWQYF.